This is a list of T cell receptor beta chains from one sample in a study of pediatric ulcerative colitis. Assay used: immunoSEQ multiplex PCR; TCRdb lists only in-frame clones, some missing. The sample shows 30,000 to 45,000 clones, 70% to 90% of them seen only once. The material sequenced was blood. These receptors were collected from a girl aged 10-17 years with moderate ulcerative colitis. Both conserved end residues are part of each CDR3. Each record gives: D gene, clone size, J gene, V gene, CDR3 protein, CDR3 DNA. The D gene is left open where the match is weak. Rows may omit the clone size; those that give it use once, few, many or a size class.

d_call: TRBD2; clone_size: -; j_call: TRBJ2-2; v_call: TRBV4-2; cdr3_aa: CASSLDQWREATGELFF; cdr3_nt: TGTGCCAGCAGCCTCGATCAGTGGCGGGAGGCGACCGGGGAGCTGTTTTTT
d_call: -; clone_size: few; j_call: TRBJ1-2; v_call: TRBV11-2; cdr3_aa: CASSQGLSYGYTF; cdr3_nt: TGTGCCAGCAGCCAGGGACTGAGCTATGGCTACACCTTC
d_call: -; clone_size: -; j_call: TRBJ2-2; v_call: TRBV28; cdr3_aa: CASRIRAPTGELFF; cdr3_nt: TGTGCCAGCAGAATCCGGGCCCCAACCGGGGAGCTGTTTTTT
d_call: -; clone_size: -; j_call: TRBJ2-7; v_call: TRBV7-9; cdr3_aa: CASSLTDGSSYEQYF; cdr3_nt: TGTGCCAGCAGCTTGACTGACGGCAGCTCCTACGAGCAGTACTTC
d_call: -; clone_size: -; j_call: TRBJ2-2; v_call: TRBV19; cdr3_aa: CASSMGPAGRPGELFF; cdr3_nt: TGTGCCAGTAGTATGGGTCCCGCGGGAAGGCCCGGGGAGCTGTTTTTT
d_call: -; clone_size: -; j_call: TRBJ1-3; v_call: TRBV5-4; cdr3_aa: CASSLRGGNTIYF; cdr3_nt: TGTGCCAGCAGCTTGAGGGGTGGAAACACCATATATTTT
d_call: -; clone_size: -; j_call: TRBJ2-3; v_call: TRBV7-2; cdr3_aa: CASSWSYTDTQYF; cdr3_nt: TGTGCCAGCAGCTGGAGTTACACAGATACGCAGTATTTT
d_call: TRBD2; clone_size: -; j_call: TRBJ2-1; v_call: TRBV7-2; cdr3_aa: CASSSGTSGAAYNEQFF; cdr3_nt: TGTGCCAGCAGCTCCGGGACTAGCGGAGCTGCCTACAATGAGCAGTTCTTC
d_call: -; clone_size: -; j_call: TRBJ1-1; v_call: TRBV6-5; cdr3_aa: CASSLGQGAWNTEAFF; cdr3_nt: TGTGCCAGCAGTTTGGGACAAGGGGCTTGGAACACTGAAGCTTTCTTT
d_call: TRBD2; clone_size: -; j_call: TRBJ2-1; v_call: TRBV19; cdr3_aa: CASSLDGGRAYNEQFF; cdr3_nt: TGTGCCAGTAGCCTAGACGGCGGGAGGGCATACAATGAGCAGTTCTTC
d_call: -; clone_size: -; j_call: TRBJ2-3; v_call: TRBV4-3; cdr3_aa: CASSHLGGLRSADTQYF; cdr3_nt: TGCGCCAGCAGCCACCTCGGCGGCCTACGTAGCGCAGATACGCAGTATTTT
d_call: -; clone_size: -; j_call: TRBJ1-4; v_call: TRBV15; cdr3_aa: CATRYKGGPNEKLFF; cdr3_nt: TGTGCCACCAGATACAAGGGGGGCCCTAATGAAAAACTGTTTTTT
d_call: -; clone_size: -; j_call: TRBJ2-3; v_call: TRBV25-1; cdr3_aa: CASSESGGLSTDTQYF; cdr3_nt: TGTGCCAGCAGTGAATCGGGGGGCCTTAGCACAGATACGCAGTATTTT
d_call: TRBD2; clone_size: -; j_call: TRBJ2-1; v_call: TRBV6-4; cdr3_aa: CASSALAGAKLGNEQFF; cdr3_nt: TGTGCCAGCAGCGCGCTAGCGGGGGCCAAACTGGGCAATGAGCAGTTCTTC
d_call: TRBD2; clone_size: -; j_call: TRBJ2-2; v_call: TRBV6-5; cdr3_aa: CASSTIAGGTGELFF; cdr3_nt: TGTGCCAGCAGTACAATAGCGGGGGGAACCGGGGAGCTGTTTTTT
d_call: TRBD2; clone_size: -; j_call: TRBJ2-5; v_call: TRBV18; cdr3_aa: CASSAFTLGQRGGQETQYF; cdr3_nt: TGTGCCAGCTCAGCATTCACTCTGGGCCAGCGGGGGGGCCAAGAGACCCAGTACTTC
d_call: -; clone_size: -; j_call: TRBJ1-5; v_call: TRBV30; cdr3_aa: CAWSVWGRDNQPQHF; cdr3_nt: TGTGCCTGGAGTGTTTGGGGCAGGGACAATCAGCCCCAGCATTTT
d_call: TRBD1; clone_size: -; j_call: TRBJ1-5; v_call: TRBV27; cdr3_aa: CASSVRDRDRGNQPQHF; cdr3_nt: TGTGCCAGCAGTGTCCGGGACAGGGATCGGGGCAATCAGCCCCAGCATTTT
d_call: -; clone_size: -; j_call: TRBJ1-1; v_call: TRBV7-9; cdr3_aa: CASSSSRDTEAFF; cdr3_nt: TGTGCCAGCAGCTCCTCCAGGGACACTGAAGCTTTCTTT
d_call: TRBD2; clone_size: once; j_call: TRBJ2-3; v_call: TRBV10-3; cdr3_aa: CAISVAGDTQYF; cdr3_nt: TGTGCCATCAGTGTAGCGGGAGATACGCAGTATTTT
d_call: -; clone_size: -; j_call: TRBJ2-4; v_call: TRBV2; cdr3_aa: CASKRGSETKNIQYF; cdr3_nt: TGTGCCAGCAAAAGGGGGTCGGAAACCAAAAACATTCAGTACTTC
d_call: -; clone_size: -; j_call: TRBJ1-2; v_call: TRBV5-6; cdr3_aa: CASSLGHIYGYTF; cdr3_nt: TGTGCCAGCAGCTTGGGACATATCTATGGCTACACCTTC